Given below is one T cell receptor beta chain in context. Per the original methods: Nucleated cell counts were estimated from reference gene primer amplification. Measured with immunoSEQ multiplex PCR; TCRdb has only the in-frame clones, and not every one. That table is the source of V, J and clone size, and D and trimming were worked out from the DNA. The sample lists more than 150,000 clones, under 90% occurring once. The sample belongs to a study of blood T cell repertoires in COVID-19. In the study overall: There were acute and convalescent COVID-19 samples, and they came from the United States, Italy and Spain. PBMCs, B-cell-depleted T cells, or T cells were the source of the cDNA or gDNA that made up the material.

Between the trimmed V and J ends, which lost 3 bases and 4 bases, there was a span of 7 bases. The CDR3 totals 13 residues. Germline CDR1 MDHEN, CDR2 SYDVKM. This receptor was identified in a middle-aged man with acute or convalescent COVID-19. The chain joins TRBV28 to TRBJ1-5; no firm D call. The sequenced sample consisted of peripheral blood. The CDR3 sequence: CASSLIGNQPQHF. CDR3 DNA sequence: TGTGCCAGCAGTTTGATCGGGAATCAGCCCCAGCATTTT.